These 15 T cell receptor beta chains originate from one sample sequenced in a study of blood T cells in healthy people across ages. A second PCR of 7 to 11 cycles used a sample-barcoded 5' primer and a J-beta primer mix. TCRdb used MiXCR to reprocess the 5' RACE reads, holding one entry per CDR3 protein. The sample holds hundreds of thousands of distinct CDR3 sequences, 20% to 25% seen once. The sequenced sample was blood. Source of these receptors: a man in his sixties or seventies in good health.

In its sample, this clonotype was seen a few times. V gene TRBV4-3 combines with J gene TRBJ2-5; D may be TRBD1 (5 bases). Germline V gene data show CDR1 as LGHNA and CDR2 as YSLEER. The V end lost 1 base, the J end lost 5 bases, and 14 bases lay between the germline ends. CDR3 length equals 15 residues. The CDR3 here is CASSQARVIGETQYF. The CDR3 bases are TGCGCCAGCAGCCAAGCCAGGGTCATCGGGGAGACCCAGTACTTC.

The rearrangement links TRBV24-1 to TRBJ2-1; TRBD2 matches 8 bases. Germline V gene lookup returns CDR1 KGHDR and CDR2 SFDVKD. V lost 1 base and J lost 3; bases outside the gene matches: 13. The CDR3 loop spans 19 amino acids. CDR3 in DNA: TGTGCCACCAGTGATTTAGCTTTGCCAGGACTAGCCCTCTACAATGAGCAGTTCTTC. Residues: CATSDLALPGLALYNEQFF.

In its sample, this clonotype was seen a few times. The chain links TRBV29-1 to TRBJ2-7; 11 nucleotides agree with TRBD1. The V gene's germline CDR1 is SQVTM and CDR2 ANQGSEA. The CDR3 extends over 13 amino acids. V was clipped by 5 bases and J by 6 bases; unmatched bases: 6. The DNA of the CDR3 is TGCAGCGTTACCGGGACAGGGGGATTCGAGCAGTACTTC. Translation: CSVTGTGGFEQYF.

This clonotype was detected only a few times. The genes are TRBV7-6 and TRBJ2-3, with D uncertain. There are 15 residues in the CDR3. Trimming shortened V by 2 bases and J by 1 base, and 10 bases separated the two germline ends. Germline values: CDR1 SGHVS, CDR2 FNYEAQ. The CDR3 loop is CASSLQLSGTDTQYF. CDR3 DNA: TGTGCCAGCAGCTTACAGCTCTCCGGCACAGATACGCAGTATTTT. Filled out from reference TRBV7-6 and TRBJ2-3, the complete variable domain reads GAGVSQSPRYKVTKRGQDVALRCDPISGHVSLYWYRQALGQGPEFLTYFNYEAQQDKSGLPNDRFSAERPEGSISTLTIQRTEQRDSAMYRCASSLQLSGTDTQYFGPGTRLTVL.

There are a few counts of this clonotype. The chain links TRBV18 to TRBJ2-4, with 10 bases aligning to TRBD2. The CDR3 is 13 residues long. V dropped 2 bases and J dropped 13; count of bases not matched to a gene: 5. Germline V gene lookup returns CDR1 KGHSH and CDR2 LQKENI. Written as DNA, the CDR3 is TGTGCCAGCTCACCAGCCCTAGCGGGAGACCAGTACTTC. Residues: CASSPALAGDQYF.

The V and J genes are TRBV3-1 and TRBJ2-7; TRBD2 matches at 8 bases. The germline V gene encodes CDR1 LGHDT and CDR2 YNNKEL (reference sequence). The CDR3 spans 16 residues. V trimming: 4 bases; J trimming: 3 bases; junction bases outside the gene matches: 11. The CDR3 spells CASSLGSGGFFYEQYF. In nucleotides, the CDR3 is TGTGCCAGCAGCCTCGGGAGCGGGGGTTTTTTCTACGAGCAGTACTTC.

This clonotype has only a few counts. Compared with germline, one end of the junction differs, possibly owing to a read error. The chain employs TRBV20-1 and TRBJ2-1; the D gene is possibly TRBD1 (5 bases). This CDR3 has 14 amino acids. The V gene's germline CDR1 is DFQATT and CDR2 SNEGSKA (reference sequence). The CDR3 region is CSGRAGNKYSEQFF. The CDR3 DNA reads as TGCAGTGGCCGGGCAGGGAACAAATACAGTGAGCAGTTCTTC.

This clonotype was counted ten times or more. The CDR3 region is CASSRGGSMMYEQYF. CDR3 nucleotide sequence: TGTGCCAGCAGCCGTGGCGGGAGCATGATGTACGAGCAGTACTTC. This sequence joins TRBV3-1 and TRBJ2-7; 7 bases are shared with TRBD2. CDR1 is LGHDT and CDR2 is YNNKEL in the germline V gene (reference sequence). CDR3 length equals 15 residues. The V gene end was trimmed by 4 bases and the J gene end by 4 bases; junction bases not matched to a gene: 10.

This clonotype occurred a few times. This sequence joins TRBV27 and TRBJ2-1, with 7 bases that match TRBD1. The J call may be faulty, since TRBJ2-7 better matches the DNA end. The CDR3 has 14 amino acids. CDR1 and CDR2 (germline): MNHEY, SMNVEV (reference sequence). The CDR3: CASSLDRTAYEQYF. CDR3 nucleotide sequence: TGTGCCAGCAGTCTGGACAGGACCGCCTACGAGCAGTACTTC.

The chain carries TRBV9 and TRBJ2-5; TRBD1 is a possible D gene (6 bases). The CDR3 totals 14 residues. V lost 0 bases to trimming and J lost 1 base, with 7 bases between them. CDR1 and CDR2 from the germline V gene are SGDLS and YYNGEE. DNA of the CDR3: TGTGCCAGCAGCGTAGGGGGGCTCCAAGAGACCCAGTACTTC. Translated, it gives CASSVGGLQETQYF.

This clonotype was picked up many times. The chain combines TRBV6-5 with TRBJ2-7; 8 bases are shared with TRBD2. This CDR3 spans 16 amino acids. CDR1 and CDR2 from the germline V gene are MNHEY and SVGAGI. With V trimmed by 0 bases and J by 1 base, 5 bases remained unmatched. The CDR3 is CASSYSPSGSSYEQYF. CDR3 coding DNA: TGTGCCAGCAGTTACTCCCCCAGCGGGAGTTCCTACGAGCAGTACTTC.

This clonotype was detected only a few times. The rearrangement links TRBV12-3 or TRBV12-4 to TRBJ2-7; D gene unclear. CDR3 size: 11 residues. Trimming took 6 bases from V and 6 from J, leaving 9 bases between them. CDR3 nucleotide sequence: TGTGCCAGCAGCCCGGCCTCCGAGCAGTACTTC. This encodes CASSPASEQYF.

Only a few counts were recorded for this clonotype. The rearrangement links TRBV28 to TRBJ2-1; TRBD1 is a possible D gene (6 bases). The CDR3 runs to 15 residues. CDR1 is MDHEN and CDR2 is SYDVKM in the germline V gene. Trimming shortened V by 6 bases and J by 7 bases, and 19 bases separated the two germline ends. The CDR3 DNA is TGTGCCAGCAGGGCCGGGACACAAAAAAGGAATGAGCAGTTCTTC. Protein: CASRAGTQKRNEQFF. The full variable domain, in which reference TRBV28 and TRBJ2-1 provide the parts outside the CDR3, is DVKVTQSSRYLVKRTGEKVFLECVQDMDHENMFWYRQDPGLGLRLIYFSYDVKMKEKGDIPEGYSVSREKKERFSLILESASTNQTSMYLCASRAGTQKRNEQFFGPGTRLTVL.

At least ten counts were recorded for this clonotype. The CDR3 reads CASSLQGHNYEQYF. Here the CDR3 DNA reads TGCGCCAGCAGCTTGCAGGGACATAACTACGAGCAGTACTTC. J is TRBJ2-7 and V is TRBV5-1; possible D gene TRBD1, 6 bases. Per the germline V gene, CDR1 is SGHRS and CDR2 is YFSETQ. V was pared by 1 base and J by 3 bases, with 11 bases between. The CDR3 totals 14 residues.

This clonotype appeared a few times. J is TRBJ2-3 and V is TRBV5-1; D possibly corresponds to TRBD2 (6 bases). Germline V gene sequence: CDR1 SGHRS, CDR2 YFSETQ. The CDR3 has 13 amino acids. V was shortened by 6 bases and J by 3 bases, with 11 bases between the two germline ends. The chain's CDR3 is CASNGGMTDTQYF. CDR3 in DNA: TGCGCCAGCAATGGGGGGATGACAGATACGCAGTATTTT. Variable domain in full (rest from reference TRBV5-1 and TRBJ2-3): KAGVTQTPRYLIKTRGQQVTLSCSPISGHRSVSWYQQTPGQGLQFLFEYFSETQRNKGNFPGRFSGRQFSNSRSEMNVSTLELGDSALYLCASNGGMTDTQYFGPGTRLTVL.